Each of the 20 T cell receptor beta chains below was sequenced from the same sample in a study of regulatory T cells in long-lasting Graves disease. Arm-PCR of CDR3 regions and iRepertoire HTBI primers were the basis on which TCR beta libraries were built. From the multiplex PCR reads, TCRdb called clonotypes with MiXCR, one entry per CDR3 protein. The data show about 420,000 distinct CDR3 sequences, less than 25% seen once. As to time point: persistent/refractory GD, antithyroid drugs over 5 years with positive TRAb. Extracted RNA from PBMCs served as the source of the TCR library. This sample comprised peripheral blood mononuclear cells (PBMCs), obtained when the disease was refractory, from a patient treated with antithyroid drugs. These receptors were collected from a female donor with Graves disease.

This sequence joins TRBV5-6 and TRBJ1-2, with D unresolved. The CDR3 loop spans 12 amino acids. Germline CDR1 reads SGHDT; CDR2 reads YYEEEE. V was shortened by 4 bases and J by 4 bases, with 8 bases between the two germline ends. The CDR3 reads CASSTWGYGYTF. CDR3 nucleotide sequence: TGTGCCAGCAGCACTTGGGGCTATGGCTACACCTTC.

Many counts were recorded for this clonotype. This rearrangement joins TRBV28 to TRBJ1-3; perhaps TRBD1 as D (5 bases). This CDR3 has 15 amino acids. V was clipped by 3 bases and J by 1 base, with 10 bases between them. Germline V gene lookup returns CDR1 MDHEN and CDR2 SYDVKM. The CDR3 nucleotides read TGTGCCAGCAGTTTTGTTACAGGTTCTGGAAACACCATATATTTT. Its translation is CASSFVTGSGNTIYF. The whole variable domain, remainder taken from reference TRBV28 and TRBJ1-3, is DVKVTQSSRYLVKRTGEKVFLECVQDMDHENMFWYRQDPGLGLRLIYFSYDVKMKEKGDIPEGYSVSREKKERFSLILESASTNQTSMYLCASSFVTGSGNTIYFGEGSWLTVV.

The chain joins TRBV6-2 or TRBV6-3 to TRBJ1-5, with no clear D. This CDR3 is built from 13 residues. V was shortened by 5 bases and J by 5 bases, with 10 bases between the two germline ends. Germline CDR1 MNHEY, CDR2 SVGEGT. The CDR3 here is CASSASLDQPQHF. CDR3 in DNA: TGTGCCAGCAGTGCCTCTCTCGATCAGCCCCAGCATTTT.

The chain uses TRBV4-1 and TRBJ2-7, with a weak D call TRBD2 (6 bases). V lost 4 bases, J lost 1 base, and 14 bases lay in between. The CDR3 is made up of 15 amino acids. CDR1 and CDR2 (germline): MGHRA, YSYEKL. The CDR3 DNA sequence: TGCGCCAGCAGCCGAAATGGAGGGCTATCCTACGAGCAGTACTTC. This codes for CASSRNGGLSYEQYF.

The genes are TRBV27 and TRBJ2-7; 10 positions match TRBD2. The CDR3 totals 16 residues. From germline, CDR1 is MNHEY and CDR2 SMNVEV (reference sequence). Unmatched junction bases numbered 8, after V lost 1 base and J lost 5 bases. The CDR3 bases are TGTGCCAGCAGTTTATTCCCCCCCGGACTAGCGGACGAGCAGTACTTC. Amino acid sequence: CASSLFPPGLADEQYF.

This chain joins TRBV6-2 or TRBV6-3 and TRBJ2-2; 7 nucleotides match TRBD2. Trimming removed 5 bases from V and 5 bases from J; junction bases left unmatched: 14. Germline CDR1 is MNHEY and CDR2 is SVGEGT. This CDR3 spans 17 amino acids. In DNA form, the CDR3 reads TGTGCCAGCAGTCGACCCGAAGTTGCGGGAGTAACCGGGGAGCTGTTTTTT. It codes for CASSRPEVAGVTGELFF.

In its sample, this clonotype was seen a few times. This chain links TRBV30 with TRBJ1-1; D is undetermined. Germline assignment: CDR1 GTSNPN and CDR2 SVGIG (reference sequence). Between the trimmed V and J ends, which lost 4 bases and 1 base, there was a span of 7 bases. This CDR3 spans 12 amino acids. The CDR3 nucleotides read TGTGCCTGGAATGAGGCGAACACTGAAGCTTTCTTT. This gives the protein CAWNEANTEAFF.

This clonotype was seen many times. The chain's CDR3 is CASSLVFRQNEKLFF. The CDR3 nucleotides are TGTGCCAGCAGCTTAGTTTTTAGACAAAATGAAAAACTGTTTTTT. This chain joins TRBV7-8 and TRBJ1-4, with D unresolved. CDR1 and CDR2 (germline): SGHVS, FQNEAQ. Trimming shortened V by 1 base and J by 5 bases, and 11 bases separated the two germline ends. The CDR3 consists of 15 residues. Full variable domain (rest looked up from reference TRBV7-8 and TRBJ1-4): GAGVSQSPRYKVAKRGQDVALRCDPISGHVSLFWYQQALGQGPEFLTYFQNEAQLDKSGLPSDRFFAERPEGSVSTLKIQRTQQEDSAVYLCASSLVFRQNEKLFFGSGTQLSVL.

A few counts support this clonotype. The CDR3 nucleotides read TGTGCCAGTAGTATAGATGTGGGGGCCTACGAGCAGTACTTC. This encodes CASSIDVGAYEQYF. The gene calls are TRBV19 and TRBJ2-7; D assignment may be TRBD1 or TRBD2 (5 bases each). Germline CDR1 reads LNHDA; CDR2 reads SQIVND (reference sequence). V was shortened by 0 bases and J by 2 bases, with 8 bases between the two germline ends. The CDR3 is 14 residues long. Using reference TRBV19 and TRBJ2-7 for the parts outside the CDR3, the full variable domain is DGGITQSPKYLFRKEGQNVTLSCEQNLNHDAMYWYRQDPGQGLRLIYYSQIVNDFQKGDIAEGYSVSREKKESFPLTVTSAQKNPTAFYLCASSIDVGAYEQYFGPGTRLTVT.

This clonotype was seen at least ten times. This sequence joins TRBV27 and TRBJ1-1, with 7 bases identical to TRBD1. The CDR3 contains 14 residues. The ends lost 6 bases at V and 4 bases at J; junction bases unmatched: 8. Germline values: CDR1 MNHEY, CDR2 SMNVEV (reference sequence). The DNA for the CDR3 is TGTGCCAGCAGGCCGACGGGACAGACCACTGAAGCTTTCTTT. This sequence encodes CASRPTGQTTEAFF.

There are a few counts of this clonotype. The chain links TRBV19 to TRBJ1-6; the D is unclear. This CDR3 contains 16 residues. Germline V CDR1 and CDR2: LNHDA, SQIVND (reference sequence). V lost 3 bases and J lost 9, with 18 bases in between. CDR3 nucleotides: TGTGCCAGTAGTATTTGGTGGTCAGAGATGTCTTCACCCCTCCACTTT. This sequence encodes CASSIWWSEMSSPLHF.

A few counts support this clonotype. The gene calls are TRBV5-5 and TRBJ2-5, with 8 nucleotides matching TRBD1. The CDR3 runs to 16 residues. V gave up 5 bases and J gave up 9 bases; unmatched junction bases: 18. Germline loops: CDR1 SGHKS, CDR2 YYEKEE (reference sequence). This chain's CDR3 is CASSQTGVGGASAQYF. In DNA, the CDR3 is TGTGCCAGCAGTCAGACAGGGGTCGGGGGCGCGTCGGCCCAGTACTTC.

This clonotype was seen ten or more times. The rearrangement uses TRBV27 and TRBJ1-2, with D hard to call. V was trimmed by 0 bases and J by 7 bases, leaving 9 bases between them. The length of the CDR3 is 13 residues. Germline V lookup: CDR1 MNHEY, CDR2 SMNVEV (reference sequence). CDR3 DNA: TGTGCCAGCAGTTTATCCGGGCCTGCTGGCTACACCTTC. As protein: CASSLSGPAGYTF.

The chain recombines TRBV15 with TRBJ1-1; unclear D gene. The CDR3 contains 15 residues. Germline V gives CDR1 LNHNV, CDR2 YYDKDF (reference sequence). Trimming took 0 bases from V and 4 from J, leaving 12 bases between them. In DNA form, the CDR3 reads TGTGCCACCAGCAGAGATTTGGAGTGGAGCACTGAAGCTTTCTTT. This gives the protein CATSRDLEWSTEAFF.

This clonotype occurred once. The CDR3 protein is CASTLGGIQNIQYF. The CDR3 DNA sequence: TGTGCCAGCACCCTAGGTGGGATACAAAACATTCAGTACTTC. The gene calls are TRBV5-8 and TRBJ2-4; no definite D call. Trimming shortened V by 6 bases and J by 5 bases, and 15 bases separated the two germline ends. The CDR3 contains 14 residues. CDR1 and CDR2 from the germline V gene are SGHTS and YDEGEE.

This clonotype occurred a few times. The chain recombines TRBV5-1 with TRBJ2-5; 11 nucleotides match TRBD2. J gave up 2 bases and V 4 bases, and 7 bases lay outside the gene matches. CDR3 size: 16 residues. Looked up from germline, CDR1 is SGHRS and CDR2 is YFSETQ. CDR3 DNA: TGCGCCAGCAGCCCGCGGACTAGCGGGCATCAAGAGACCCAGTACTTC. Protein product: CASSPRTSGHQETQYF.

In its sample, this clonotype was seen many times. The chain links TRBV20-1 to TRBJ2-2; 7 nucleotides match TRBD1. The CDR3 extends over 14 amino acids. The trim removed 1 base at V and 4 bases at J, leaving 3 bases unmatched. Germline V gene data show CDR1 as DFQATT and CDR2 as SNEGSKA (reference sequence). CDR3 nucleotide sequence: TGCAGTGCTAGAGCCGGGACAGTCACCGGGGAGCTGTTTTTT. It is translated as CSARAGTVTGELFF.

This clonotype was picked up a small number of times. The rearrangement uses TRBV20-1 and TRBJ2-7; no reliable D call. Germline CDR1 DFQATT, CDR2 SNEGSKA (reference sequence). V was pared by 4 bases and J by 0 bases, with 7 bases between. This CDR3 has 12 residues. The CDR3 sequence: CSATTHSYEQYF. The CDR3 bases are TGCAGTGCTACTACACACTCCTACGAGCAGTACTTC.

The V call is TRBV7-9, the J call TRBJ2-7; 7 bases align to TRBD2. The germline V gene has CDR1 SEHNR and CDR2 FQNEAQ (reference sequence). This CDR3 has 17 amino acids. The V gene end was trimmed by 3 bases and the J gene end by 6 bases; junction bases not matched to a gene: 17. The CDR3 DNA follows: TGTGCCAGCAGCTTTGGTGGGGCGGGAGTAGGTATGAGCGAGCAGTACTTC. Protein: CASSFGGAGVGMSEQYF.

This clonotype was seen at least ten times. The J gene is TRBJ2-3, the V gene TRBV20-1; D unresolved. This CDR3 has 14 amino acids. Deletions cut 0 bases from V and 0 bases from J, with 7 bases between. Germline V lookup: CDR1 DFQATT, CDR2 SNEGSKA (reference sequence). DNA for the CDR3: TGCAGTGCTAGAGATGCGGCCAGCACAGATACGCAGTATTTT. It specifies CSARDAASTDTQYF.